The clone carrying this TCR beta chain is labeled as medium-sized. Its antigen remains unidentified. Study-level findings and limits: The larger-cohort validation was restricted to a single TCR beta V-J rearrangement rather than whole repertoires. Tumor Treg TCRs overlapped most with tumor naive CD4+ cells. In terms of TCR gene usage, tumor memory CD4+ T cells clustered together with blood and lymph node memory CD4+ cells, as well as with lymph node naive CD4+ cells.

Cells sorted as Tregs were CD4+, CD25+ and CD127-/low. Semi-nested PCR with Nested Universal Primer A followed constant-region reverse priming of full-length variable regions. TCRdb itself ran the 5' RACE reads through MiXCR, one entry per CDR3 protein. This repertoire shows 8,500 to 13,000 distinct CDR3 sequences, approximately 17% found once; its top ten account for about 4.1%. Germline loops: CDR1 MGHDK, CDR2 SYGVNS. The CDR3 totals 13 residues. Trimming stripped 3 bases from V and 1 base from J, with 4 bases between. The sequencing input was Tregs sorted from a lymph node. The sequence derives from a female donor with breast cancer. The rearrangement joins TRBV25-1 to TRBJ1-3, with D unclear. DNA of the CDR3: TGTGCCAGCAGTGAGGAGTCTGGAAACACCATATATTTT. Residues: CASSEESGNTIYF.